These T cell receptor beta chains were read from a single sample in a study of beta chain features in type 1 diabetes. Only in-frame clones appear in the TCRdb table, and some are missing; sequencing was by immunoSEQ multiplex PCR. The repertoire holds over 350,000 clones, with over 12% as singletons. The sample was naive CD4+ T cells from blood. Source of these receptors: a woman in her late teens or twenties in good health. Each CDR3 is given with its conserved first and last residue. D genes are given only for firm matches. Clone size is stated in some rows and not others, as once, few, many or a class when expanded.

v_call: TRBV14; clone_size: few; j_call: TRBJ2-7; d_call: -; cdr3_nt: TGTGCCAGCAGCCAAGCTGCAGGGGCCTCCTACGAGCAGTACTTC; cdr3_aa: CASSQAAGASYEQYF
v_call: TRBV6-5; clone_size: -; j_call: TRBJ1-5; d_call: -; cdr3_nt: TGTGCCAGCAGTTACTCGAGGTACCCCTTTCAGCCCCAGCATTTT; cdr3_aa: CASSYSRYPFQPQHF
v_call: TRBV5-4; clone_size: -; j_call: TRBJ2-5; d_call: TRBD1; cdr3_nt: TGTGCCAGCAGCCCCAGGGACAGGATAGGGGAGACCCAGTACTTC; cdr3_aa: CASSPRDRIGETQYF
v_call: TRBV7-9; clone_size: -; j_call: TRBJ2-2; d_call: -; cdr3_nt: TGTGCCAGCAGCTTTAGTCCCAGGCCTGTCGGGGAGCTGTTTTTT; cdr3_aa: CASSFSPRPVGELFF
v_call: TRBV29-1; clone_size: few; j_call: TRBJ1-5; d_call: TRBD1; cdr3_nt: TGCAGCATTGGGACAGGTAATCAGCCCCAGCATTTT; cdr3_aa: CSIGTGNQPQHF
v_call: TRBV5-6; clone_size: -; j_call: TRBJ1-2; d_call: -; cdr3_nt: TGTGCCAGCAGCCTGGGTCGAGGAGGAGAAAACACCTTC; cdr3_aa: CASSLGRGGENTF
v_call: TRBV29-1; clone_size: few; j_call: TRBJ1-3; d_call: -; cdr3_nt: TGCAGCGTTATTGGACTCCTTGACCGGGAGGCCGGAAACACCATATATTTT; cdr3_aa: CSVIGLLDREAGNTIYF
v_call: TRBV15; clone_size: few; j_call: TRBJ1-4; d_call: -; cdr3_nt: TGTGCCACCAGCAGAGTGAGGGTTGAAGAAAAACTGTTTTTT; cdr3_aa: CATSRVRVEEKLFF
v_call: TRBV30; clone_size: -; j_call: TRBJ2-5; d_call: TRBD2; cdr3_nt: TGTGCCTGGAGTGTAATGGGACTAGCTGGCCAAGAGACCCAGTACTTC; cdr3_aa: CAWSVMGLAGQETQYF
v_call: TRBV6-5; clone_size: -; j_call: TRBJ1-2; d_call: -; cdr3_nt: TGTGCCAGCAGTCACCGAGTTCGCTACACCTTC; cdr3_aa: CASSHRVRYTF
v_call: TRBV29-1; clone_size: -; j_call: TRBJ2-1; d_call: TRBD2; cdr3_nt: TGCAGCGTTGCGGCTAGCGGGAGCGATGAGCAGTTCTTC; cdr3_aa: CSVAASGSDEQFF
v_call: TRBV29-1; clone_size: few; j_call: TRBJ2-2; d_call: -; cdr3_nt: TGCAGCGTTGGGCTCCACCTCACCGGGGAGCTGTTTTTT; cdr3_aa: CSVGLHLTGELFF
v_call: TRBV7-9; clone_size: few; j_call: TRBJ2-1; d_call: -; cdr3_nt: TGTGCCAGCAGCTTAGATTCACAGGGTCTGAACAATGAGCAGTTCTTC; cdr3_aa: CASSLDSQGLNNEQFF
v_call: TRBV5-4; clone_size: -; j_call: TRBJ2-1; d_call: -; cdr3_nt: TGTGCCAGCAGCTTGGTGGTAGCACAAGACAATGAGCAGTTCTTC; cdr3_aa: CASSLVVAQDNEQFF
v_call: TRBV6-5; clone_size: -; j_call: TRBJ2-2; d_call: TRBD1; cdr3_nt: TGTGCCAGCAGTTTCGACAGGGAGAACACCGGGGAGCTGTTTTTT; cdr3_aa: CASSFDRENTGELFF
v_call: TRBV19; clone_size: -; j_call: TRBJ1-2; d_call: -; cdr3_nt: TGTGCCAGTAGGGGCCCCTATGGCTACACCTTC; cdr3_aa: CASRGPYGYTF